This T cell receptor beta chain appears in the sequencing data of a study of blood T cells in healthy people across ages. Study-wide results and caveats: Roughly linearly, TCR beta diversity per million T cells fell as age increased.

Primed by a sample-barcoded 5' primer and a J-beta primer mix, a second PCR proceeded for about 7 to 11 cycles. One entry per CDR3 protein, called by TCRdb with MiXCR from the 5' RACE reads. The repertoire holds 650,000 to 1,000,000 distinct CDR3 sequences, with 35% to 40% as singletons. The CDR3 is made up of 14 amino acids. Germline CDR1 and CDR2: MNHEY and SVGAGI. The V gene lost 6 bases and the J gene lost 3 bases, with 15 bases spanning the gap. This clonotype has just a few counts. Its specificity is not known. The sequence was obtained from a man in his late teens or twenties in good health. Sequencing used blood. This chain uses TRBV6-5 with TRBJ2-7; unclear D gene. DNA of the CDR3: TGTGCCAGCAGCGTCAAAAGGTCGAGCTACGAGCAGTACTTC. Encoded protein: CASSVKRSSYEQYF.